The rows below give T cell receptor beta chains drawn from one sample of a study of blood T cell repertoires in COVID-19. This table comes from immunoSEQ multiplex PCR, and its TCRdb copy is limited to in-frame clones, with some not included. Counted here are about 160,000 clones, roughly 83% occurring once; the ten biggest clones make up 9.1%. The specimen was peripheral blood. Receptors were obtained from an elderly woman with active or convalescent COVID-19. CDR3s leave out the opening cysteine and the closing phenylalanine or tryptophan. The D gene is left open where the match is weak. Part of the rows lack a size; the others show once, few, many or a class for expanded clones.

TRBJ1-2 | TRBV19 | TRBD1 | once | ASNNQGAQAYGYT
TRBJ1-1 | TRBV5-1 | NA | NA | ASSSQVNTEAF
TRBJ2-1 | TRBV7-2 | TRBD2 | few | ASSLAGTNSYNEQF
TRBJ2-2 | TRBV28 | TRBD1 | few | ASKLAWTGWRSGELF
TRBJ2-3 | TRBV11-1 | TRBD1 | NA | ASSLGDSPSTDTQY
TRBJ1-5 | TRBV19 | TRBD1 | NA | ASNTGAAGNQPQH
TRBJ2-5 | TRBV19 | NA | NA | ASSIAPAGFETQY
TRBJ1-2 | TRBV6-5 | NA | NA | ASSYYPAGDGYT
TRBJ1-2 | TRBV12-3/TRBV12-4 | TRBD1 | once | ASSVGQGGGYT
TRBJ2-1 | TRBV7-2 | TRBD1 | NA | ASSPDRGLYNEQF
TRBJ1-2 | TRBV6-1 | NA | NA | ASSEAGRNYGYT
TRBJ1-6 | TRBV11-2 | NA | NA | ASSLERGSPLH
TRBJ2-1 | TRBV6-5 | NA | NA | ATVSGPSYNEQF
TRBJ2-1 | TRBV5-5 | TRBD1 | NA | ASSLAPGQGWNEQF
TRBJ2-6 | TRBV3-1/TRBV3-2 | NA | NA | ASSLLPGLSGANVLT
TRBJ2-3 | TRBV2 | NA | NA | ASRRQNTDTQY
TRBJ2-3 | TRBV12-5 | TRBD1 | NA | ASGFAPNLQGAKSGTDTQY
TRBJ1-2 | TRBV27 | TRBD1 | NA | ASSPQEGAGGYT
TRBJ2-3 | TRBV6-4 | NA | NA | ASSPGSSTDTQY
TRBJ2-1 | TRBV5-1 | NA | NA | ASSLEGVPYNEQF
TRBJ1-6 | TRBV18 | TRBD1 | NA | ASSGTVNGSPLH
TRBJ1-2 | TRBV11-2 | TRBD1 | NA | ASSLAGGLGYGYT
TRBJ1-2 | TRBV6-5 | TRBD1 | NA | ASSYSKQGSYGYT
TRBJ2-7 | TRBV7-2 | NA | NA | ASSFRDKTPAY
TRBJ1-6 | TRBV5-6 | NA | NA | ASMEWQGGNSPLH
TRBJ1-4 | TRBV18 | NA | NA | ASSPTFPGDTNEKLF
TRBJ1-1 | TRBV20-1 | TRBD1 | NA | SASGTGAAF
TRBJ1-3 | TRBV11-3 | NA | NA | ASRGRDGNTIY
TRBJ2-3 | TRBV5-1 | TRBD1 | NA | ASSPSGTGVSTQY
TRBJ1-2 | TRBV7-2 | TRBD1 | NA | ASSSGQIYGYT